This TCR beta chain was recorded in a study of T cells of healthy individuals. This clonotype was observed a single time. A single record per CDR3 protein comes from TCRdb applying MiXCR to the 5' RACE reads. The sample has 60,000 to 80,000 distinct CDR3 sequences, roughly 15% seen once; the top ten hold approximately 4.8%. This CDR3 contains 14 residues. Germline trimming cut 6 bases from V and 6 bases from J; bases unmatched to any gene: 10. Germline V CDR1 and CDR2: DFQATT, SNEGSKA (reference sequence). This sequence was found in a human donor in good health. This chain connects TRBV20-1 to TRBJ1-1; 10 positions match TRBD1. The chain's CDR3 is CSALRQGAIAEAFF. The CDR3 coding sequence is TGCAGTGCACTGAGACAGGGGGCTATCGCTGAAGCTTTCTTT.